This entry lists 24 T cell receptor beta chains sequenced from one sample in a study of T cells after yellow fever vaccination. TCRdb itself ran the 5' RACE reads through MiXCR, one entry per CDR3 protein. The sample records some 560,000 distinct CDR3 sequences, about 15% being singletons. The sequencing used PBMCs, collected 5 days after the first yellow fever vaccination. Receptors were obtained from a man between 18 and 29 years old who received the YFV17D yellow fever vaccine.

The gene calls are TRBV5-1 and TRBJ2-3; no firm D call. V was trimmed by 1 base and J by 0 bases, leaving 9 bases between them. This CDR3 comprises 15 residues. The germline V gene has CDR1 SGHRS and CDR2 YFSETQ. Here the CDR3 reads CASSLNTASTDTQYF. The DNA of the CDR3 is TGCGCCAGCAGCTTGAACACAGCTAGCACAGATACGCAGTATTTT.

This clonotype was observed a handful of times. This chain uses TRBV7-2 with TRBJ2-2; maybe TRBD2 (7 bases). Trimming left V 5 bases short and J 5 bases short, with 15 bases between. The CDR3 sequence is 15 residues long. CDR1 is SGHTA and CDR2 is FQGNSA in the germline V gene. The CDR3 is CASSGGARGTGELFF. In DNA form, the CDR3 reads TGTGCCAGCAGCGGGGGGGCCAGAGGGACCGGGGAGCTGTTTTTT.

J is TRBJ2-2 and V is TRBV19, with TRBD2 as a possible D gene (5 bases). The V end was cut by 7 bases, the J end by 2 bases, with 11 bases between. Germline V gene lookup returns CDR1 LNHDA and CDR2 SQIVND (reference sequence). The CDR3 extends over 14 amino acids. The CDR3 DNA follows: TGTGCCAGTACGAGGGCCGCAAACACCGGGGAGCTGTTTTTT. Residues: CASTRAANTGELFF. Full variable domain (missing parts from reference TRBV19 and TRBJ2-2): DGGITQSPKYLFRKEGQNVTLSCEQNLNHDAMYWYRQDPGQGLRLIYYSQIVNDFQKGDIAEGYSVSREKKESFPLTVTSAQKNPTAFYLCASTRAANTGELFFGEGSRLTVL.

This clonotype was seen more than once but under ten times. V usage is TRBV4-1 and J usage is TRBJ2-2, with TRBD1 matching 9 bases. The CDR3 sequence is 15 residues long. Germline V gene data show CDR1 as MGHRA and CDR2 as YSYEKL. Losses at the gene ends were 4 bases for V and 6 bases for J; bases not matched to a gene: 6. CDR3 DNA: TGCGCCAGCAGCCGGGGACAGGGTATGGCCGGGGAGCTGTTTTTT. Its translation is CASSRGQGMAGELFF.

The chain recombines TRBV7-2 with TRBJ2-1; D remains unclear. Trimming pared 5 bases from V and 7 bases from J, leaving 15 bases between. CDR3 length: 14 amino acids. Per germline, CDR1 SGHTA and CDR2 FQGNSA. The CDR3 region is CASSGYSETNEQFF. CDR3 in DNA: TGTGCCAGCAGCGGATACAGCGAAACGAATGAGCAGTTCTTC.

CDR3 protein: CASSIGTGKLGYTF. CDR3 nucleotide sequence: TGTGCCAGCAGCATCGGGACAGGGAAACTTGGCTACACCTTC. This chain joins TRBV9 and TRBJ1-2; 9 nucleotides match TRBD1. Per the germline V gene, CDR1 is SGDLS and CDR2 is YYNGEE. V trimming: 4 bases; J trimming: 7 bases; junction bases outside the gene matches: 8. The CDR3 runs 14 residues.

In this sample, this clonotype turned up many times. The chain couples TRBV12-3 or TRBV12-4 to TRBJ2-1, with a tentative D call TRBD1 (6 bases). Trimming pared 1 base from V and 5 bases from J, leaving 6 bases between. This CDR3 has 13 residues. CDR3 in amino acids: CASSLGQDNEQFF. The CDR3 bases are TGTGCCAGCAGTTTAGGACAGGACAATGAGCAGTTCTTC.

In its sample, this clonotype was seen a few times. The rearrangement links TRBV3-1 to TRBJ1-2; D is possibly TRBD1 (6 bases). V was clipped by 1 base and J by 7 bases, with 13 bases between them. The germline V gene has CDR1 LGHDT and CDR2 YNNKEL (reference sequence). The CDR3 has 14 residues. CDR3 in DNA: TGTGCCAGCAGCCAAGTGGGGGGCGCGGGTGGCTACACCTTC. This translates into CASSQVGGAGGYTF. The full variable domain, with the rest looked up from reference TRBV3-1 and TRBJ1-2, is DTAVSQTPKYLVTQMGNDKSIKCEQNLGHDTMYWYKQDSKKFLKIMFSYNNKELIINETVPNRFSPKSPDKAHLNLHINSLELGDSAVYFCASSQVGGAGGYTFGSGTRLTVV.

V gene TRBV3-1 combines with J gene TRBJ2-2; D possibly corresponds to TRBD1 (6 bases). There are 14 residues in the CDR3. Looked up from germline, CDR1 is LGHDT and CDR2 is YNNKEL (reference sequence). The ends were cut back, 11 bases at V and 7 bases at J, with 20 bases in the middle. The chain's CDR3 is CACCTGLMSGELFF. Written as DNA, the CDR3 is TGTGCCTGCTGTACAGGGCTAATGAGCGGGGAGCTGTTTTTT.

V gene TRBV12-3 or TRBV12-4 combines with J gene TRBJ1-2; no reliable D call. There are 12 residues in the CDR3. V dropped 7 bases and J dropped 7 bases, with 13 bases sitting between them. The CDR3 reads CASTPGSIGYTF. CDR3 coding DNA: TGTGCCAGCACCCCCGGCTCCATTGGCTACACCTTC.

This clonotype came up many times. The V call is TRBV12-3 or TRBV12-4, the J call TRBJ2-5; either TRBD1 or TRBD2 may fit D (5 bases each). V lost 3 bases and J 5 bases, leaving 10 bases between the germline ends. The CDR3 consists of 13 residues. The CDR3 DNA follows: TGTGCCAGCAGTTTTTCCGGGGCCGAGACCCAGTACTTC. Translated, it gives CASSFSGAETQYF.

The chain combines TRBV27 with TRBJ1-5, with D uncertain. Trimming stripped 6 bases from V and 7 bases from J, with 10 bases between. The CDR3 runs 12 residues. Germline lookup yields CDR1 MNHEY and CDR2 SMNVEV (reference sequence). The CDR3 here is CASRGGAQPQHF. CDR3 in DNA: TGTGCCAGCAGGGGAGGAGCCCAGCCCCAGCATTTT.

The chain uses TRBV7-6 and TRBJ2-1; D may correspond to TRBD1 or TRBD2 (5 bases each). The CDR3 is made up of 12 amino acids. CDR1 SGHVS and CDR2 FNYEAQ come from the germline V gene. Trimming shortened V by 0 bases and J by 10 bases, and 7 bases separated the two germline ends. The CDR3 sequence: CASSLAGEEQFF. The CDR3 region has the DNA TGTGCCAGCAGCTTAGCGGGGGAGGAGCAGTTCTTC.

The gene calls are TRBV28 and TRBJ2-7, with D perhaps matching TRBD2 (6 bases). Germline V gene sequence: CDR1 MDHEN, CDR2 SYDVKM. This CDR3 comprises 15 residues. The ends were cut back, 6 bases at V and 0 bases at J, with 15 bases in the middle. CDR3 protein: CASRPAGGSSYEQYV. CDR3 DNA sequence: TGTGCCAGCAGGCCCGCAGGAGGGAGCTCCTACGAGCAGTACGTC.

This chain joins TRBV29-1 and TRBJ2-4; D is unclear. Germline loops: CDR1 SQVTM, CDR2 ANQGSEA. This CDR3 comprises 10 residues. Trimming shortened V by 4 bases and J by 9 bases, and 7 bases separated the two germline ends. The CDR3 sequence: CSVVDGIQYF. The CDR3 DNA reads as TGCAGCGTTGTGGATGGCATTCAGTACTTC. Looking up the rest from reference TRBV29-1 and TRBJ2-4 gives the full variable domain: SAVISQKPSRDICQRGTSLTIQCQVDSQVTMMFWYRQQPGQSLTLIATANQGSEATYESGFVIDKFPISRPNLTFSTLTVSNMSPEDSSIYLCSVVDGIQYFGAGTRLSVL.

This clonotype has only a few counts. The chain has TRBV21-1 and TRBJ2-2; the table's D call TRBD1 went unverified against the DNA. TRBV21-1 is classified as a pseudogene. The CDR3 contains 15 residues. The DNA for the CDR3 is TGTGCCAGCAGCAAGACGGGGGTCAGGACCGGGGAGCTGTTTTTT. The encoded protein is CASSKTGVRTGELFF.

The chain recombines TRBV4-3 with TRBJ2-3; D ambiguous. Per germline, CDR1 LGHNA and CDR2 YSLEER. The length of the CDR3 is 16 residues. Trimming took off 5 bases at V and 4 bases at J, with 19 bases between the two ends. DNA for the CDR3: TGCGCCAGCAGCAGAGGTGGCAGGATCAATGCAGATACGCAGTATTTT. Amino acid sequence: CASSRGGRINADTQYF.

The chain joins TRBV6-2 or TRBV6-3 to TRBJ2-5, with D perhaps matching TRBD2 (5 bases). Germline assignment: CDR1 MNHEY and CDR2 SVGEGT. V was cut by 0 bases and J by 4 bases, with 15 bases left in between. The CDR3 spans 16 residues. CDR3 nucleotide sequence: TGTGCCAGCAGTTACTCGACCCCGGGGATCGGAGAGACCCAGTACTTC. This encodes CASSYSTPGIGETQYF.

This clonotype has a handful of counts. The CDR3 here is CASSLNPTDTQYF. In DNA, the CDR3 is TGTGCCAGCAGCTTAAATCCCACAGATACGCAGTATTTT. The rearrangement joins TRBV7-2 to TRBJ2-3; D remains unclear. Germline V gene data show CDR1 as SGHTA and CDR2 as FQGNSA. The CDR3 sequence is 13 residues long. The V end was cut by 2 bases, the J end by 2 bases, with 5 bases between.

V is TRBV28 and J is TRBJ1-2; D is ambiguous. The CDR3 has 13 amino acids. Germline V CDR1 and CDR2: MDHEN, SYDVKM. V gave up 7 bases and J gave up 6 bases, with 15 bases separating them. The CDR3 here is CASNPRPRDGYTF. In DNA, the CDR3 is TGTGCCAGCAATCCCCGGCCCAGAGATGGCTACACCTTC.

The CDR3 DNA reads TGTGCCAGCAGGTTACCTAGCACAGATACGCAGTATTTT. Translation: CASRLPSTDTQYF. The rearrangement uses TRBV12-3 or TRBV12-4 and TRBJ2-3; D uncertain. V dropped 6 bases and J dropped 0 bases, with 7 bases sitting between them. The CDR3 has 13 residues.

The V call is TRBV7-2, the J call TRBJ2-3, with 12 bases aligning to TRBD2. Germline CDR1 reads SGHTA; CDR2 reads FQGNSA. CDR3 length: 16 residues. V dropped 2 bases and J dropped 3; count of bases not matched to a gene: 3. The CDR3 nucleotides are TGTGCCAGCAGCTTATGGCTAGCGGGGGGGACAGATACGCAGTATTTT. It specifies CASSLWLAGGTDTQYF. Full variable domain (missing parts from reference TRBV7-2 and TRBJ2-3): GAGVSQSPSNKVTEKGKDVELRCDPISGHTALYWYRQSLGQGLEFLIYFQGNSAPDKSGLPSDRFSAERTGGSVSTLTIQRTQQEDSAVYLCASSLWLAGGTDTQYFGPGTRLTVL.

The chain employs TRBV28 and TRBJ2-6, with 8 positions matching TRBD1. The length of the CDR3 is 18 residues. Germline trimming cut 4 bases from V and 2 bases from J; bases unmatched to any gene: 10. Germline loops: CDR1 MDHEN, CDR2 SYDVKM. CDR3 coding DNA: TGTGCCAGCAGTTCTCCCGGGACAGGACCCCCTGGGGCCAACGTCCTGACTTTC. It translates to CASSSPGTGPPGANVLTF.

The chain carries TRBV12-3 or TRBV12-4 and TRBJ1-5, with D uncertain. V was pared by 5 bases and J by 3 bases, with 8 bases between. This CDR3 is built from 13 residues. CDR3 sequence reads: CASSRTDNQPQHF. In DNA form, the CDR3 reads TGTGCCAGCAGTCGGACGGACAATCAGCCCCAGCATTTT.